This passage covers 25 T cell receptor beta chains from one sample sequenced in a study of neurological immune-mediated disorders. TCRdb passed the 5' RACE reads through MiXCR, listing each CDR3 protein once. Of about 69,000 distinct CDR3 sequences listed, approximately 4.1% are singletons. The sequencing input was PBMCs. These receptors all stem from a young man with multiple sclerosis.

This clonotype was counted many times. The chain has TRBV20-1 and TRBJ1-5; 7 nucleotides line up with TRBD1. The CDR3 consists of 17 residues. The junction had 12 bases not matched to a gene; V was cut back by 3 bases and J by 1 base. Looked up from germline, CDR1 is DFQATT and CDR2 is SNEGSKA (reference sequence). The CDR3 nucleotides are TGCAGTGCTAGTAATAGGGGGCGAGGTTTAAGCAATCAGCCCCAGCATTTT. This encodes CSASNRGRGLSNQPQHF.

This clonotype was counted many times. The rearrangement uses TRBV14 and TRBJ2-1; D not certain. The V end was cut by 1 base, the J end by 8 bases, with 3 bases between. The CDR3 sequence is 11 residues long. Germline values: CDR1 SGHDN, CDR2 FVKESK. Here the CDR3 DNA reads TGTGCCAGCAGCCAAGCCTATGAGCAGTTCTTC. Amino acids: CASSQAYEQFF.

In this sample, this clonotype turned up many times. This chain connects TRBV7-9 to TRBJ2-2; the match to TRBD2 covers 11 bases. With V trimmed by 3 bases and J by 2 bases, 5 bases remained unmatched. This CDR3 comprises 17 residues. CDR1 SEHNR and CDR2 FQNEAQ come from the germline V gene (reference sequence). DNA for the CDR3: TGTGCCAGCAGCTTTGGGACTAGCGGAGCTAACACCGGGGAGCTGTTTTTT. This sequence encodes CASSFGTSGANTGELFF.

This clonotype showed up many times. The V gene is TRBV4-3, the J gene TRBJ2-3; 7 bases map to TRBD2. Trimming at V came to 1 base and at J to 3 bases, leaving 4 bases not matched to a gene. The CDR3 is made up of 15 amino acids. The germline CDR1 and CDR2 sequences are LGHNA and YSLEER. The CDR3, as DNA: TGCGCCAGCAGCCAAGGGGGGGGAAGTACAGATACGCAGTATTTT. It yields the protein CASSQGGGSTDTQYF.

This clonotype appeared many times. V and J are TRBV5-1 and TRBJ2-4; D not resolved. This CDR3 is 14 amino acids long. V lost 2 bases to trimming and J lost 4 bases, with 10 bases between them. Germline V gene sequence: CDR1 SGHRS, CDR2 YFSETQ. The CDR3 protein is CASSLSAGKNIQYF. Written as DNA, the CDR3 is TGCGCCAGCAGCTTATCAGCAGGAAAAAACATTCAGTACTTC.

The chain carries TRBV5-1 and TRBJ2-7, with 7 bases aligning to TRBD1. Germline V gene data show CDR1 as SGHRS and CDR2 as YFSETQ. J lost 3 bases, V lost 4 bases, and 7 bases had no gene match. The CDR3 length is 14 residues. CDR3 in amino acids: CASSRTTGSYEQYF. CDR3 coding DNA: TGCGCCAGCAGCCGAACGACAGGGAGCTACGAGCAGTACTTC.

The sample holds many counts of this clonotype. The chain couples TRBV7-8 to TRBJ2-7; D gene unclear. Per germline, CDR1 SGHVS and CDR2 FQNEAQ. This CDR3 region has 15 residues. The V end was cut by 5 bases, the J end by 0 bases, with 14 bases between. CDR3 in DNA: TGTGCCAGCAGCCCCAGTTCAGGTTACTCCTACGAGCAGTACTTC. Its translation: CASSPSSGYSYEQYF.

This clonotype was found many times. The chain combines TRBV7-2 with TRBJ1-5; D is possibly TRBD1 (5 bases). CDR1 SGHTA and CDR2 FQGNSA come from the germline V gene. Trimming stripped 5 bases from V and 1 base from J, with 9 bases between. The CDR3 has 14 amino acids. In DNA form, the CDR3 reads TGTGCCAGCAGCGGGGGGTTAAGCAATCAGCCCCAGCATTTT. It codes for CASSGGLSNQPQHF. Full variable domain (rest looked up from reference TRBV7-2 and TRBJ1-5): GAGVSQSPSNKVTEKGKDVELRCDPISGHTALYWYRQSLGQGLEFLIYFQGNSAPDKSGLPSDRFSAERTGGSVSTLTIQRTQQEDSAVYLCASSGGLSNQPQHFGDGTRLSIL.

The chain combines TRBV7-9 with TRBJ2-5; D unresolved. The CDR3 loop spans 14 amino acids. CDR1 is SEHNR and CDR2 is FQNEAQ in the germline V gene (reference sequence). V lost 0 bases, J lost 0 bases, and 5 bases lay in between. CDR3: CASSLAGYQETQYF. The CDR3 DNA sequence: TGTGCCAGCAGCTTAGCAGGGTACCAAGAGACCCAGTACTTC.

A few counts support this clonotype. This may be a read error, as it is one base from a much larger clone. The chain uses TRBV20-1 and TRBJ1-2, with no clear D. Germline lookup yields CDR1 DFQATT and CDR2 SNEGSKA (reference sequence). The length of the CDR3 is 15 residues. Trimming pared 0 bases from V and 2 bases from J, leaving 13 bases between. The CDR3 region has the DNA TGCAGTGCTAGAGAGGTCGAGCAAACCAACTATGGCTACACCTTC. As protein: CSAREVEQTNYGYTF.

This clonotype was recorded at least ten times. CDR3 bases: TGTGCCAGCAGCCCACCGAGCTCTGGAAACACCATATATTTT. Protein sequence: CASSPPSSGNTIYF. J is TRBJ1-3 and V is TRBV7-9, with no clear D. This CDR3 has 14 residues. The V end was cut by 5 bases, the J end by 0 bases, with 8 bases between. Germline assignment: CDR1 SEHNR and CDR2 FQNEAQ (reference sequence).

Ten or more counts support this clonotype. This chain links TRBV27 with TRBJ1-1; D possibly corresponds to TRBD1 (6 bases). The length of the CDR3 is 15 residues. Germline-derived CDR1 and CDR2 are MNHEY and SMNVEV (reference sequence). The V end was cut by 1 base, the J end by 1 base, with 10 bases between. The CDR3 region is CASSLFGGRNTEAFF. DNA for the CDR3: TGTGCCAGCAGTTTATTTGGGGGCAGGAACACTGAAGCTTTCTTT.

As regards this clonotype: Germline and junction disagree at one end, which may indicate a read error. The V and J genes are TRBV2 and TRBJ1-6, with D hard to call. The CDR3 length is 16 residues. Germline CDR1 is SNHLY and CDR2 is FYNNEI. This CDR3 reads CASSGGPPSGNSPLNF. The CDR3 DNA reads TGTGCCAGCAGTGGCGGCCCCCCTTCGGGCAATTCACCCCTCAACTTT.

This clonotype has at least ten counts. V is TRBV5-1 and J is TRBJ2-5; D may match TRBD1 or TRBD2 (6 bases each). Per the germline V gene, CDR1 is SGHRS and CDR2 is YFSETQ. The CDR3 length is 14 residues. The V end was cut by 6 bases, the J end by 2 bases, with 14 bases between. The CDR3 nucleotides read TGCGCCAGCAAAGGGCAGGGGACTCAAGAGACCCAGTACTTC. Translation gives CASKGQGTQETQYF.

This clonotype was recorded many times. The chain carries TRBV29-1 and TRBJ2-4; D is unresolved. This CDR3 region has 11 residues. Germline values: CDR1 SQVTM, CDR2 ANQGSEA. V lost 5 bases to trimming and J lost 7 bases, with 9 bases between them. CDR3 bases: TGCAGCGTTTGGGTATTGAACATTCAGTACTTC. Translating it yields CSVWVLNIQYF. Together with reference TRBV29-1 and TRBJ2-4, the CDR3 gives the full variable domain: SAVISQKPSRDICQRGTSLTIQCQVDSQVTMMFWYRQQPGQSLTLIATANQGSEATYESGFVIDKFPISRPNLTFSTLTVSNMSPEDSSIYLCSVWVLNIQYFGAGTRLSVL.

This clonotype was picked up many times. The rearrangement uses TRBV2 and TRBJ1-6; no clear D. V lost 7 bases to trimming and J lost 0 bases, with 10 bases between them. The CDR3 is 15 amino acids. Looked up from germline, CDR1 is SNHLY and CDR2 is FYNNEI. CDR3 sequence (DNA): TGTGCCAGCACCCCATCGAGCTCCTATAATTCACCCCTCCACTTT. Its translation is CASTPSSSYNSPLHF.

This clonotype was seen a few times. This chain joins TRBV19 and TRBJ2-3, with 11 bases matching TRBD1. This CDR3 spans 16 amino acids. The J segment lost 5 bases and the V segment lost 3 bases, leaving 7 bases of the junction unmatched. Germline CDR1 is LNHDA and CDR2 is SQIVND (reference sequence). The CDR3 is CASSIPGQGAGDTQYF. CDR3 nucleotide sequence: TGTGCCAGTAGTATCCCCGGACAGGGGGCAGGAGATACGCAGTATTTT.

This clonotype was detected many times. J is TRBJ2-3 and V is TRBV20-1; TRBD2 aligns across 12 bases. The CDR3 has 16 residues. CDR1 is DFQATT and CDR2 is SNEGSKA in the germline V gene (reference sequence). With 3 bases clipped from V and 3 bases from J, the junction kept 7 bases outside the gene matches. CDR3 bases: TGCAGTGCTAGGCTAGCGGGGGGGCCGCGGACAGATACGCAGTATTTT. This codes for CSARLAGGPRTDTQYF.

This clonotype occurred once. One end of the junction varies from germline; a read error may be responsible. The J gene is TRBJ1-5, the V gene TRBV10-3; no firm D call. Germline loops: CDR1 ENHRY, CDR2 SYGVKD. This CDR3 has 12 residues. The CDR3 DNA sequence: TGTGCCATCATTGACGACGTACAGCCCCAGAATTTT. Protein product: CAIIDDVQPQNF.

This clonotype was seen many times. A read error may account for a junction end that differs from germline. The rearrangement uses TRBV6-5 and TRBJ2-7, with a tentative D call TRBD2 (5 bases). The CDR3 runs 15 residues. In germline, CDR1 is MNHEY, CDR2 SVGAGI. CDR3 bases: TGTGCCAACAGTCAAACCGGGGTAGGGTCCTACGAGCAGTACTTC. Protein product: CANSQTGVGSYEQYF.

This clonotype was recorded at least ten times. The gene calls are TRBV3-1 and TRBJ1-1; no definite D call. CDR1 LGHDT and CDR2 YNNKEL come from the germline V gene (reference sequence). V shed 2 bases and J shed 0 bases, with 16 bases lying between them. CDR3 length: 17 amino acids. CDR3 amino acids: CASSQIRGAGLNTEAFF. DNA of the CDR3: TGTGCCAGCAGCCAAATCCGGGGTGCGGGGTTGAACACTGAAGCTTTCTTT.

In this sample, this clonotype turned up many times. The rearrangement uses TRBV20-1 and TRBJ2-7; a possible D gene is TRBD1 (6 bases). Trimming cost V 0 bases and J 3 bases, with 12 bases left between them. Germline CDR1 reads DFQATT; CDR2 reads SNEGSKA (reference sequence). This CDR3 is 14 amino acids long. The CDR3 DNA sequence: TGCAGTGCTAGAGATACCCAGGGGTTCTACGAGCAGTACTTC. Protein sequence: CSARDTQGFYEQYF.

The chain couples TRBV7-2 to TRBJ2-3; 9 bases line up with TRBD1. Germline trimming cut 4 bases from V and 4 bases from J; bases unmatched to any gene: 3. Germline CDR1 reads SGHTA; CDR2 reads FQGNSA. This CDR3 has 14 residues. The CDR3 DNA reads TGTGCCAGCAGCTACAGGGGGCCGTCAGATACGCAGTATTTT. Its translation: CASSYRGPSDTQYF.

Points on this clonotype: This may come from a read error, since a much larger clone is one base off. The CDR3 sequence: CSARAKKIQYF. The CDR3 nucleotides are TGCAGTGCTAGGGCCAAAAAAATTCAGTACTTC. The chain carries TRBV20-1 and TRBJ2-4; D unresolved. The CDR3 sequence is 11 residues long. Germline V CDR1 and CDR2: DFQATT, SNEGSKA (reference sequence).

This clonotype has ten or more counts. This chain links TRBV6-6 with TRBJ2-7, with D maybe TRBD2 (6 bases). The V end lost 5 bases, the J end lost 4 bases, and 15 bases lay between the germline ends. The CDR3 runs 14 residues. Germline CDR1 MNHNY, CDR2 SVGAGI (reference sequence). The CDR3 reads CASSRELGRYEQYF. Here the CDR3 DNA reads TGTGCCAGCAGTCGCGAATTGGGGAGGTACGAGCAGTACTTC.